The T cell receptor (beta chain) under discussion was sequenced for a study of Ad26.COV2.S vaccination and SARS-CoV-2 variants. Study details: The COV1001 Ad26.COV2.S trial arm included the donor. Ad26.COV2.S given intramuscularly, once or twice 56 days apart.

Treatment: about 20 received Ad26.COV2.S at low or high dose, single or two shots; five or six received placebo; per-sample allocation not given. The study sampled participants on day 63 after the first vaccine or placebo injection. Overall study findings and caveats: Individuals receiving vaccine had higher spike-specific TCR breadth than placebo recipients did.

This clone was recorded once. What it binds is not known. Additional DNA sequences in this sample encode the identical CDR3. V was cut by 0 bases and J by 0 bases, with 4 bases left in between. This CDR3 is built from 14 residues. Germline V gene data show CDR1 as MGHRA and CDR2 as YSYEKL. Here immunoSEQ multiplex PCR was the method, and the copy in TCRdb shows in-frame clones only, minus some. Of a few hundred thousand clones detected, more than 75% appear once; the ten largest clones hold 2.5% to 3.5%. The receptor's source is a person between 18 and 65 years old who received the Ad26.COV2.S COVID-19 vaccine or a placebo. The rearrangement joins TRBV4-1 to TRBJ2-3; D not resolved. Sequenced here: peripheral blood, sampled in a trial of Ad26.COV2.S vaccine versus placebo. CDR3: CASSQDGSTDTQYF. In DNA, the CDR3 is TGCGCCAGCAGCCAAGACGGGAGCACAGATACGCAGTATTTT.